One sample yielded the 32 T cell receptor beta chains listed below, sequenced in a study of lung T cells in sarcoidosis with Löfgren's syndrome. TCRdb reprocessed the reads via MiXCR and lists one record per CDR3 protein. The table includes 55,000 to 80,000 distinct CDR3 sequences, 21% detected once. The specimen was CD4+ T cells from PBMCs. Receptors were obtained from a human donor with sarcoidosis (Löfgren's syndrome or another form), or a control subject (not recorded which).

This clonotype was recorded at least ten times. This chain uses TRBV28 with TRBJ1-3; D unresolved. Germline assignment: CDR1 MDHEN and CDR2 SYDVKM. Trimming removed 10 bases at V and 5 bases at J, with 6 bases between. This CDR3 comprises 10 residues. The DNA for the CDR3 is TGTGCCATCTCGAGAAACACCATATATTTT. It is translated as CAISRNTIYF.

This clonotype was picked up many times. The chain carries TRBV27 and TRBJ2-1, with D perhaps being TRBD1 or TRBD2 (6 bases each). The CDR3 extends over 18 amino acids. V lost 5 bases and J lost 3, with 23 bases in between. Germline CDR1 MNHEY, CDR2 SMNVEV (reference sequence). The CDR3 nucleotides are TGTGCCAGCAGTCCGTTTCGGGGATGGGGGGCTAGCTACAATGAGCAGTTCTTC. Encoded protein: CASSPFRGWGASYNEQFF.

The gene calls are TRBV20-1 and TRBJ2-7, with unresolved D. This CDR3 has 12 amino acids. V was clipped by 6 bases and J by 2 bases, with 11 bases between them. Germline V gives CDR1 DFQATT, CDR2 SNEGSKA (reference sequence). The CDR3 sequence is CSAPDGTYEQYF. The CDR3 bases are TGCAGTGCCCCGGACGGAACCTACGAGCAGTACTTC.

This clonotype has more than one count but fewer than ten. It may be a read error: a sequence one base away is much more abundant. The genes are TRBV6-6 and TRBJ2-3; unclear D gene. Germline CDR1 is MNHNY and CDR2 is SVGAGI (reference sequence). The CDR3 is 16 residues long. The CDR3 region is CARSSPMGSSTDTQYF. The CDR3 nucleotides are TGTGCCCGCAGCTCCCCGATGGGCTCTAGCACAGATACGCAGTATTTT.

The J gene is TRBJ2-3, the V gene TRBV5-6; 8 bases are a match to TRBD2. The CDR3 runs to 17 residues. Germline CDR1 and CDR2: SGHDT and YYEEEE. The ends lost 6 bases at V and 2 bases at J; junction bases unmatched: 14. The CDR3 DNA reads TGTGCCAGCATCATTTCGACTAGCGTAACCTACACAGATACGCAGTATTTT. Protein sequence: CASIISTSVTYTDTQYF.

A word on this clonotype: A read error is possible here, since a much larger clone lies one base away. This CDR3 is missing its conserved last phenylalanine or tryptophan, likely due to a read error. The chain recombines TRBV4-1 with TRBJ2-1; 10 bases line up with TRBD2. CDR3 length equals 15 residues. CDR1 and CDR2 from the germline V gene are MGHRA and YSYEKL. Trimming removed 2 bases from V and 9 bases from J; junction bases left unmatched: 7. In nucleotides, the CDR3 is TGCGCCAGCAGCCAAAAAGCGGGAGGGCCGGTTGAGCAGTTCCTC. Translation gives CASSQKAGGPVEQFL.

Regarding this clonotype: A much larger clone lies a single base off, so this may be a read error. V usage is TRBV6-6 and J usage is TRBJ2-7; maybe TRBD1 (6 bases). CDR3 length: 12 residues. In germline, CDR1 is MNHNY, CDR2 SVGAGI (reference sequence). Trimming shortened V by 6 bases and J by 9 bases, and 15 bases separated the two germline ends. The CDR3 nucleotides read TGTGCCAGCAGCGATCGGGTAGGGGGGCAGTACTTC. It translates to CASSDRVGGQYF.

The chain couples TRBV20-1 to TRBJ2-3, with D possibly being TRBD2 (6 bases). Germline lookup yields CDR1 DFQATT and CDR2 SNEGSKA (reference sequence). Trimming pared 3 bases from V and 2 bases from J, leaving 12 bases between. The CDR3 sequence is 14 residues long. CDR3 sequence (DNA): TGCAGTGCTAGGGGCGGGGTAGTCACAGATACGCAGTATTTT. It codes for CSARGGVVTDTQYF.

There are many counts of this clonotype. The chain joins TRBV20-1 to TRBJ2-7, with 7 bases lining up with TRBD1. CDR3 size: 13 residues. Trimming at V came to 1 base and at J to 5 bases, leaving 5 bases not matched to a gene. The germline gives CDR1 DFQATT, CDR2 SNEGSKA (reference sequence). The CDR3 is CSARATGTDEQYF. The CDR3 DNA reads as TGCAGTGCTAGAGCGACAGGGACGGACGAGCAGTACTTC.

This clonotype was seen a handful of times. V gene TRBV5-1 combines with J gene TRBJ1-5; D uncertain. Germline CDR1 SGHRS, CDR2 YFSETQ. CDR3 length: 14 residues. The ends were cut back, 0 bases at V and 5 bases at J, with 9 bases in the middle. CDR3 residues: CASSLVGLDQPQHF. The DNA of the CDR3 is TGCGCCAGCAGCTTGGTAGGGTTGGATCAGCCCCAGCATTTT.

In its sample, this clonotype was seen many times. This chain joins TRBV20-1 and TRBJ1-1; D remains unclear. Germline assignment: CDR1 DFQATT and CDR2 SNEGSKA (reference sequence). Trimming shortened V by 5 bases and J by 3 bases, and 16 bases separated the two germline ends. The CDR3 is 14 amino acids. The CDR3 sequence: CSASRRGDYTEAFF. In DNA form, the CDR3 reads TGCAGTGCTTCCCGACGGGGAGACTACACTGAAGCTTTCTTT.

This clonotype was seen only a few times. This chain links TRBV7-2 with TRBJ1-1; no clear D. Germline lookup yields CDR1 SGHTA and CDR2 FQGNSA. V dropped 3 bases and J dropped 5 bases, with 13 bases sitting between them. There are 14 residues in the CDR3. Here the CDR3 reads CASSFGGVGTEAFF. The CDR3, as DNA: TGTGCCAGCAGCTTCGGCGGGGTAGGGACTGAAGCTTTCTTT.

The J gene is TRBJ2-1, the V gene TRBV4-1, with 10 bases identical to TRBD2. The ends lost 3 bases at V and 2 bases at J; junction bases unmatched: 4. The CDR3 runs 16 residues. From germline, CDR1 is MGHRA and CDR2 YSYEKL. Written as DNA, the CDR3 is TGCGCCAGCAGCCACTCTCTAGCGGGGGCCTACAATGAGCAGTTCTTC. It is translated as CASSHSLAGAYNEQFF.

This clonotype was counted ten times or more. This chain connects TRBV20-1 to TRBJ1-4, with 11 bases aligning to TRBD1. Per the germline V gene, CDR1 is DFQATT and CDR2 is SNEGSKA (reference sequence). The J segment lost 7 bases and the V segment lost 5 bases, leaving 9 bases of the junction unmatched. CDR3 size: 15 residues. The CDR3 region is CSAHQGTGGSEKLFF. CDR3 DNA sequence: TGCAGTGCTCACCAAGGGACAGGGGGTAGTGAAAAACTGTTTTTT.

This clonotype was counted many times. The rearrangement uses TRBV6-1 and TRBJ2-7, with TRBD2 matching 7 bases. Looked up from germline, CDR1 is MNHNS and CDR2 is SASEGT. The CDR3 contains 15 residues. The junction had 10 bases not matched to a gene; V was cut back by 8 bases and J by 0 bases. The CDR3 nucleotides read TGTGCCAGCTCCCCCCGCGGGAGCCTCTCCTACGAGCAGTACTTC. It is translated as CASSPRGSLSYEQYF.

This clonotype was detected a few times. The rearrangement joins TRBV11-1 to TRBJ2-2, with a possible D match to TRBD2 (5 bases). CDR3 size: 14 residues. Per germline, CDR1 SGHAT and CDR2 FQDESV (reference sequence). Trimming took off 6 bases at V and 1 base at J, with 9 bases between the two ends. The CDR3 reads CASRLRGNTGELFF. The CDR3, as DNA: TGTGCCAGCAGACTCCGGGGGAACACCGGGGAGCTGTTTTTT. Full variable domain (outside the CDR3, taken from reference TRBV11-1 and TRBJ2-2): EAEVAQSPRYKITEKSQAVAFWCDPISGHATLYWYRQILGQGPELLVQFQDESVVDDSQLPKDRFSAERLKGVDSTLKIQPAELGDSAMYLCASRLRGNTGELFFGEGSRLTVL.

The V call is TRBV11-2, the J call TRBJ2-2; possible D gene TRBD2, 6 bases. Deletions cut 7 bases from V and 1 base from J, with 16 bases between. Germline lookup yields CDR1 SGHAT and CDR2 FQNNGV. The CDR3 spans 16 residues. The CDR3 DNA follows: TGTGCCAGCATCCCATGGGGACTGCAGAACACCGGGGAGCTGTTTTTT. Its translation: CASIPWGLQNTGELFF.

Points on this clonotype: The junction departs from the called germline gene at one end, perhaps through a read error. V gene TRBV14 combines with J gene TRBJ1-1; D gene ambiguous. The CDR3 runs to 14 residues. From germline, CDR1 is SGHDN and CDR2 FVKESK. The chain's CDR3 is CVSSRRAVNTEAFF. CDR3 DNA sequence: TGTGTCAGCAGCCGTCGGGCAGTGAACACTGAAGCTTTCTTT.

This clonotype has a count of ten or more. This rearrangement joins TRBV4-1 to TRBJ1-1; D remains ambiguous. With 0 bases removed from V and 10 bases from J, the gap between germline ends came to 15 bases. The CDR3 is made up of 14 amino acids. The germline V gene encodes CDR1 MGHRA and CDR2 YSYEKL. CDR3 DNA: TGCGCCAGCAGCCAAGATATCTCGGCAGCGAGAGCTTTCTTT. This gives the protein CASSQDISAARAFF.

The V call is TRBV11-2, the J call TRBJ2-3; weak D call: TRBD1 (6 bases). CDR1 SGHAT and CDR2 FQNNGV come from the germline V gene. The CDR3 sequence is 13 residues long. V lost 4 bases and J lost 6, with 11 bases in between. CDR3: CASSSTGLDTQYF. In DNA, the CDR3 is TGTGCCAGCAGCTCTACAGGGTTGGATACGCAGTATTTT.

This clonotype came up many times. CDR3 nucleotides: TGTGCCAGCAGCGACCAACTCAGGGAGACCCAGTACTTC. Its protein product is CASSDQLRETQYF. The chain has TRBV12-3 or TRBV12-4 and TRBJ2-5; D gene unclear. With 6 bases removed from V and 5 bases from J, the gap between germline ends came to 13 bases. The CDR3 spans 13 residues.

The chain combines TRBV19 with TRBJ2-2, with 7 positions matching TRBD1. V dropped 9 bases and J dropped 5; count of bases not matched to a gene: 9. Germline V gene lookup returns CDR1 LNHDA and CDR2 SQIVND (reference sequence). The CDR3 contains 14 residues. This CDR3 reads CASLNRGETGELFF. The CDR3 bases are TGTGCCAGCCTAAACAGGGGAGAGACCGGGGAGCTGTTTTTT.

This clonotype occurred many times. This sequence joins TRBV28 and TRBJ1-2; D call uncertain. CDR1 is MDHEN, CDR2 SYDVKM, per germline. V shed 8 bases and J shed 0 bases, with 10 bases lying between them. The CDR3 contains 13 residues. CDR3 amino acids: CASFQKANYGYTF. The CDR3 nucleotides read TGTGCCAGCTTCCAGAAAGCTAACTATGGCTACACCTTC.

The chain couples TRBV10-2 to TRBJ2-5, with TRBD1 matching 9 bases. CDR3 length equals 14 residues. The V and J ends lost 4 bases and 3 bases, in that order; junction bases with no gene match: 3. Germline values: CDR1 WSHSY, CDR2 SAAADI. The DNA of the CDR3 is TGCGCCAGCAGTGGTGACAGGGGGAAAGAGACCCAGTACTTC. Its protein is CASSGDRGKETQYF.

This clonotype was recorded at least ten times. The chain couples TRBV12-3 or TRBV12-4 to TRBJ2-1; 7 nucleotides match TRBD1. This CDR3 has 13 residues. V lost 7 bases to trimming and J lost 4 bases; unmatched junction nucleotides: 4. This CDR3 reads CASIKGQYNEQFF. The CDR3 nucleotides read TGTGCCAGCATTAAGGGACAGTACAATGAGCAGTTCTTC.

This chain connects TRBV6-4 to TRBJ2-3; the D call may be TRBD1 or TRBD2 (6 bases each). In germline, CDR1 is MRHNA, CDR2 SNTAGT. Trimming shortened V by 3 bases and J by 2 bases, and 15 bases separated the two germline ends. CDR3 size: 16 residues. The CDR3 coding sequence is TGTGCCAGCAGTGAACGGGGGCCCGGACTCACAGATACGCAGTATTTT. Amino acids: CASSERGPGLTDTQYF.

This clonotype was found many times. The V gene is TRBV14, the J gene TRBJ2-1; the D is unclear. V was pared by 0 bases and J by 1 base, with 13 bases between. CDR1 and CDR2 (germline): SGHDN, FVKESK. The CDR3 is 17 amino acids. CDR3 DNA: TGTGCCAGCAGCCAAGATTTCGGGCCGATATCCTACAATGAGCAGTTCTTC. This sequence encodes CASSQDFGPISYNEQFF.

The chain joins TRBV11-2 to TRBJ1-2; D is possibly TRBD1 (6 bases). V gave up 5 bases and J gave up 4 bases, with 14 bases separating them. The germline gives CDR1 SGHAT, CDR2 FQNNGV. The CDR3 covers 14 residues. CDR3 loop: CASSGQGGGYGYTF. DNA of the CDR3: TGTGCCAGCAGCGGGCAGGGAGGGGGCTATGGCTACACCTTC.

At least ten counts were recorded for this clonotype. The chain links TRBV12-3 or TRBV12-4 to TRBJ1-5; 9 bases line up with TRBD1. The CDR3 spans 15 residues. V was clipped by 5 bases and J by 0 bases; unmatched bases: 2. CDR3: CASSGQGNSNQPQHF. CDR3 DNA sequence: TGTGCCAGCAGTGGACAGGGGAATAGCAATCAGCCCCAGCATTTT.

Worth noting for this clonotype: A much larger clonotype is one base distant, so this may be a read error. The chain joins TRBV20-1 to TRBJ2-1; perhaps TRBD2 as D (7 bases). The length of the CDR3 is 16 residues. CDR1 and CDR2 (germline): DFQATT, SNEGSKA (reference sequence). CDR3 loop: CGSTPSRGGPYNEQFF. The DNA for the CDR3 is TGCGGTTCAACGCCGAGTAGGGGGGGCCCCTACAATGAGCAGTTCTTC.

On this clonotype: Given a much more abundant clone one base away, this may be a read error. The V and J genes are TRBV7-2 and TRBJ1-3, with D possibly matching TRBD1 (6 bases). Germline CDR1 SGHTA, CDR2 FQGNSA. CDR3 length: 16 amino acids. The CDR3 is CASSLGGGAAGNIIYF. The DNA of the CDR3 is TGTGCCAGCAGCTTGGGTGGGGGCGCAGCTGGAAACATCATATATTTT.

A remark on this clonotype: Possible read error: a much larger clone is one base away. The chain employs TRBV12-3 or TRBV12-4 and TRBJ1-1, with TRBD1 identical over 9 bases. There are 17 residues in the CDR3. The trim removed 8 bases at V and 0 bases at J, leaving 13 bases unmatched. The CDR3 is CASGYTGTGTMNTEAFF. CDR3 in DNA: TGTGCCAGCGGTTATACCGGGACAGGGACGATGAACACTGAAGCTTTCTTT.